This TCR beta chain derives from a study of blood T cell repertoires in COVID-19. Study overall: The study drew acute and convalescent COVID-19 samples from the United States, Italy and Spain.

Profiling relied on immunoSEQ multiplex PCR, and the TCRdb table lists in-frame clones only, not all of them. The data show approximately 40,000 clones, with around 84% seen just once and less than 50% held by the top ten. The CDR3 is made up of 17 amino acids. In germline, CDR1 is LNHDA, CDR2 SQIVND (reference sequence). Trimming shortened V by 0 bases and J by 2 bases, and 14 bases separated the two germline ends. The source of this sequence is a human donor in a cohort sampled during active COVID-19. The rearrangement uses TRBV19 and TRBJ1-5, with D possibly being TRBD1 (5 bases). What was sequenced was peripheral blood. CDR3: CASSIDRVGLGNQPQHF. The CDR3 DNA reads as TGTGCCAGTAGTATAGATCGGGTGGGGCTGGGCAATCAGCCCCAGCATTTT.